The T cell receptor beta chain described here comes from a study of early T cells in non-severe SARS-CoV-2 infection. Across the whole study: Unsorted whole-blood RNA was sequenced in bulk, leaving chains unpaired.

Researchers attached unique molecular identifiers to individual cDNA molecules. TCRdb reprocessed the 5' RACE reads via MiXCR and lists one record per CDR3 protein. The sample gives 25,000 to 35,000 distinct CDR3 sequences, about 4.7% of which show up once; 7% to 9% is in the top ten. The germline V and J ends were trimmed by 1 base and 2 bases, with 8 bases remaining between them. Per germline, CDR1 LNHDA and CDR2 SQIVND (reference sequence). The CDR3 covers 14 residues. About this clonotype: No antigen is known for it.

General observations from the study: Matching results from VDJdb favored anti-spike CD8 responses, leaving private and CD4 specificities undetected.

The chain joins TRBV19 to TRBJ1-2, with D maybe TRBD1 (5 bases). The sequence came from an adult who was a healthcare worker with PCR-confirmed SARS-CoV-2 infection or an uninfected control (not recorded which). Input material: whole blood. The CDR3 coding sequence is TGTGCCAGTAGTATAGCTCCAGGGAACTATGGCTACACCTTC. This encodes CASSIAPGNYGYTF.